This paragraph reports one TCR beta chain. As handled by the study authors: Estimation of nucleated cell counts relied on the amplification of reference gene primers. Clones were sequenced by immunoSEQ multiplex PCR, and TCRdb holds only the in-frame ones, with some missing. V and J calls and clone size are as listed in that table; D and trimming were resolved from the DNA. This table has just over 75,000 clones, approximately 84% appearing once. These data originate in a study of blood T cell repertoires in COVID-19. Study in general: The United States, Italy and Spain were the sources of the acute and convalescent COVID-19 samples. Sources were T cells, B-cell-depleted T cells, or PBMCs; the material itself was cDNA or gDNA.

Germline V gives CDR1 LNHNV, CDR2 YYDKDF (reference sequence). Unmatched junction bases numbered 10, after V lost 6 bases and J lost 5 bases. This CDR3 is built from 15 residues. V is TRBV15 and J is TRBJ1-5; TRBD1 aligns across 7 bases. The sequence was obtained from a man in his fifties or sixties with active or convalescent COVID-19. The sample comprised peripheral blood. The CDR3 sequence is CATRRQGQGDQPQHF. CDR3 coding DNA: TGTGCCACCAGGAGACAGGGTCAGGGGGATCAGCCCCAGCATTTT.